This entry lists 27 T cell receptor beta chains sequenced from one sample in a study of cytomegalovirus exposure and HLA in healthy donors (dated by TCRdb to the late 2010s). Libraries were prepared through the immunoSEQ multiplex PCR assay. For the multiplex PCR, a mixture combining 60 forward primers for TCR Vbeta segments and 13 reverse primers for TCR Jbeta segments was used. TCRdb stores this immuneACCESS table with in-frame sequences only. Part of the clones is absent; in the studies checked, under half of the shortfall reflects unresolved V genes, and no reason is known for the rest. The sample data list about 140,000 clones, and approximately 88% of these were observed just once. The ten largest clonotypes hold roughly 0.5% of the sample. Material for sequencing was PBMCs. The receptors were gathered from a woman aged 40-49 years in good health and CMV-seronegative.

V is TRBV7-9 and J is TRBJ2-3; D is ambiguous. Germline CDR1 is SEHNR and CDR2 is FQNEAQ (reference sequence). Trimming shortened V by 5 bases and J by 3 bases, and 3 bases separated the two germline ends. CDR3 size: 11 residues. CDR3 coding DNA: TGTGCCAGCAGCATAACAGATACGCAGTATTTT. Protein: CASSITDTQYF.

This chain joins TRBV5-1 and TRBJ2-1, with D perhaps TRBD1 (6 bases). Germline V CDR1 and CDR2: SGHRS, YFSETQ. The CDR3 has 16 residues. The V gene lost 0 bases and the J gene lost 9 bases, with 19 bases spanning the gap. The CDR3 nucleotides are TGCGCCAGCAGCTTGGGGTATACTCAGGGGATAGGTGAGCAGTTCTTC. Its protein is CASSLGYTQGIGEQFF.

As regards this clone: The junction and the germline gene differ at one end; a read error may be behind it. The V call is TRBV27, the J call TRBJ2-4; D possibly corresponds to TRBD1 (6 bases). There are 13 residues in the CDR3. Germline V gene lookup returns CDR1 MNHEY and CDR2 SMNVEV (reference sequence). CDR3 coding DNA: TGTGCCAGCAGTTTATCAACACAGGGTATGAAGAACTTC. It encodes CASSLSTQGMKNF.

The rearrangement links TRBV25-1 to TRBJ2-3, with a possible D match to TRBD1 (6 bases). CDR3 length: 16 residues. The germline V gene encodes CDR1 MGHDK and CDR2 SYGVNS. V lost 0 bases to trimming and J lost 3 bases, with 13 bases between them. The CDR3 is CASSEYRGGRTDTQYF. CDR3 in DNA: TGTGCCAGCAGTGAATACCGAGGGGGTAGAACAGATACGCAGTATTTT.

The gene calls are TRBV4-1 and TRBJ2-2, with 7 bases fitting TRBD2. From germline, CDR1 is MGHRA and CDR2 YSYEKL. V lost 1 base and J lost 0; bases outside the gene matches: 5. The CDR3 has 17 residues. The DNA of the CDR3 is TGCGCCAGCAGCCAAGGGGTGGGGGGGACGAACACCGGGGAGCTGTTTTTT. This sequence encodes CASSQGVGGTNTGELFF.

In DNA, the CDR3 is TGCGCCAGCAGCCCGGTCGGGAACCCTAAACAGCATTTT. It is translated as CASSPVGNPKQHF. The rearrangement uses TRBV4-1 and TRBJ1-5; D uncertain. This CDR3 region has 13 residues. Per the germline V gene, CDR1 is MGHRA and CDR2 is YSYEKL. V lost 4 bases and J 13 bases, leaving 17 bases between the germline ends.

The chain couples TRBV2 to TRBJ2-1, with no clear D. With 4 bases removed from V and 6 bases from J, the gap between germline ends came to 4 bases. The V gene's germline CDR1 is SNHLY and CDR2 FYNNEI. The CDR3 runs 11 residues. The CDR3 nucleotides read TGTGCCAGCAGTGCCCTCAATGAGCAGTTCTTC. This translates into CASSALNEQFF.

This clone appeared once. The J gene is TRBJ2-1, the V gene TRBV7-3; TRBD1 might be the D (6 bases). Germline lookup yields CDR1 SGHTA and CDR2 FQGTGA. The CDR3 extends over 15 amino acids. The ends were cut back, 2 bases at V and 4 bases at J, with 12 bases in the middle. CDR3 loop: CASSLSGTSYNEQFF. The DNA of the CDR3 is TGTGCCAGCAGCTTATCCGGGACATCATACAATGAGCAGTTCTTC.

This clone has only one observation. The chain joins TRBV29-1 to TRBJ1-1; D unresolved. V dropped 2 bases and J dropped 6 bases, with 22 bases sitting between them. From germline, CDR1 is SQVTM and CDR2 ANQGSEA. This CDR3 comprises 16 residues. The CDR3 loop is CSVERGSGVFHAEAFF. The CDR3 DNA is TGCAGCGTTGAACGAGGGTCCGGGGTCTTTCACGCTGAAGCTTTCTTT.

The chain carries TRBV18 and TRBJ2-5, with TRBD2 as a possible D gene (5 bases). Between the trimmed V and J ends, which lost 2 bases and 4 bases, there was a span of 8 bases. Germline V gene lookup returns CDR1 KGHSH and CDR2 LQKENI. The CDR3 totals 13 residues. The CDR3 DNA follows: TGTGCCAGCTCACCAGGAGGTGGAGAGACCCAGTACTTC. Protein sequence: CASSPGGGETQYF.

This rearrangement joins TRBV5-5 to TRBJ2-5; 10 bases align to TRBD2. The CDR3 is 16 residues long. Per germline, CDR1 SGHKS and CDR2 YYEKEE (reference sequence). J lost 5 bases, V lost 2 bases, and 9 bases had no gene match. CDR3 nucleotide sequence: TGTGCCAGCAGCTTAGGACTAGCGGAATCCTGGGAGACCCAGTACTTC. It yields the protein CASSLGLAESWETQYF.

The V and J genes are TRBV5-4 and TRBJ2-5; 8 bases agree with TRBD2. Germline-derived CDR1 and CDR2 are SGHNT and YYREEE (reference sequence). Losses at the gene ends were 2 bases for V and 2 bases for J; bases not matched to a gene: 5. The CDR3 extends over 15 amino acids. CDR3 region: CASSFGQRGQETQYF. CDR3 bases: TGTGCCAGCAGCTTCGGTCAGCGGGGGCAAGAGACCCAGTACTTC.

The V gene is TRBV5-1, the J gene TRBJ1-1; no clear D. CDR1 and CDR2 from the germline V gene are SGHRS and YFSETQ. V was pared by 0 bases and J by 0 bases, with 3 bases between. There are 13 residues in the CDR3. As DNA, the CDR3 is TGCGCCAGCAGCTTGGTAGTGAACACTGAAGCTTTCTTT. The encoded protein is CASSLVVNTEAFF.

The rearrangement joins TRBV25-1 to TRBJ1-4; D not resolved. Trimming cost V 4 bases and J 7 bases, with 13 bases left between them. The germline gives CDR1 MGHDK, CDR2 SYGVNS. The CDR3 has 14 amino acids. The CDR3 coding sequence is TGTGCCAGCAGTGTAGCCGGGAATGTTGAAAAACTGTTTTTT. This gives the protein CASSVAGNVEKLFF. Using reference TRBV25-1 and TRBJ1-4 for the parts outside the CDR3, the full variable domain is EADIYQTPRYLVIGTGKKITLECSQTMGHDKMYWYQQDPGMELHLIHYSYGVNSTEKGDLSSESTVSRIRTEHFPLTLESARPSHTSQYLCASSVAGNVEKLFFGSGTQLSVL.

The V gene is TRBV7-9, the J gene TRBJ2-3; TRBD1 matches at 10 bases. The CDR3 is 16 residues long. Germline V gives CDR1 SEHNR, CDR2 FQNEAQ (reference sequence). The J segment lost 2 bases and the V segment lost 1 base, leaving 3 bases of the junction unmatched. The CDR3 loop reads CASSLGDRGNTDTQYF. Here the CDR3 DNA reads TGTGCCAGCAGCTTAGGGGACAGGGGCAACACAGATACGCAGTATTTT.

The chain carries TRBV30 and TRBJ2-1; 7 positions match TRBD1. The CDR3 runs 15 residues. Germline V gene sequence: CDR1 GTSNPN, CDR2 SVGIG (reference sequence). V lost 3 bases, J lost 3 bases, and 8 bases stayed unmatched. CDR3 in DNA: TGTGCCTGGAGCGGCGAGGGGGCCTACTACAATGAGCAGTTCTTC. The encoded protein is CAWSGEGAYYNEQFF.

V usage is TRBV6-1 and J usage is TRBJ2-7; 11 bases fit TRBD2. The CDR3 spans 15 residues. The germline V gene encodes CDR1 MNHNS and CDR2 SASEGT. V shed 7 bases, J shed 2 bases, and the junction held 7 bases outside the gene matches. This chain's CDR3 is CASTPGLAVPYEQYF. CDR3 sequence (DNA): TGTGCCAGCACCCCGGGACTAGCGGTCCCCTACGAGCAGTACTTC.

The gene calls are TRBV5-1 and TRBJ2-1, with a tentative D call TRBD1 (6 bases). In germline, CDR1 is SGHRS, CDR2 YFSETQ. The V gene lost 4 bases and the J gene lost 8 bases, with 10 bases spanning the gap. The CDR3 has 12 amino acids. CDR3 in DNA: TGCGCCAGCAGCCAGGGGCTTGATGAGCAGTTCTTC. Amino acids: CASSQGLDEQFF.

The CDR3 DNA reads TGTGCCTGGAGTTCAGGTGTTAGATATGGCTACACCTTC. Translation: CAWSSGVRYGYTF. The chain carries TRBV30 and TRBJ1-2; D call uncertain. Germline assignment: CDR1 GTSNPN and CDR2 SVGIG (reference sequence). This CDR3 is built from 13 residues. The V and J ends lost 2 bases and 5 bases respectively, with 12 bases between them.

The chain employs TRBV7-9 and TRBJ2-5; 8 nucleotides match TRBD2. V lost 5 bases to trimming and J lost 1 base; unmatched junction nucleotides: 6. This CDR3 is 15 amino acids long. CDR1 is SEHNR and CDR2 is FQNEAQ in the germline V gene (reference sequence). Written as DNA, the CDR3 is TGTGCCAGCAGCCTTAGCGGGAACATCCAAGAGACCCAGTACTTC. Amino acids: CASSLSGNIQETQYF.

This chain uses TRBV11-3 with TRBJ2-7; possibly TRBD2 for D (5 bases). V was clipped by 3 bases and J by 4 bases, with 10 bases between them. Germline-derived CDR1 and CDR2 are SGHNT and YENEEA. This CDR3 comprises 13 residues. Here the CDR3 reads CASSFAEAYEQYF. CDR3 DNA: TGTGCCAGCAGCTTCGCGGAGGCATACGAGCAGTACTTC.

This clone has just one count. The chain links TRBV6-1 to TRBJ1-5; TRBD1 is a possible D gene (5 bases). The CDR3 is 13 residues long. V was cut by 6 bases and J by 4 bases, with 10 bases left in between. Germline CDR1 is MNHNS and CDR2 is SASEGT. For the CDR3, the DNA is TGTGCCAGCAGCGACAGTTTTAATCAGCCCCAGCATTTT. Protein: CASSDSFNQPQHF.

The chain employs TRBV9 and TRBJ2-1, with TRBD2 identical over 11 bases. The V gene's germline CDR1 is SGDLS and CDR2 YYNGEE. The CDR3 runs to 19 residues. V was pared by 0 bases and J by 3 bases, with 11 bases of the junction left unmatched. Here the CDR3 DNA reads TGTGCCAGCAGCGTAGAAGGTAGCGGGAGGGCCGGAGGCTACAATGAGCAGTTCTTC. Protein: CASSVEGSGRAGGYNEQFF.

The rearrangement links TRBV6-5 to TRBJ1-1, with 7 bases lining up with TRBD1. The CDR3 consists of 13 residues. The junction had 4 bases not matched to a gene; V was cut back by 4 bases and J by 5 bases. Germline V gene sequence: CDR1 MNHEY, CDR2 SVGAGI. In DNA, the CDR3 is TGTGCCAGCAGTTCCGGACAGGAGACTGAAGCTTTCTTT. It is translated as CASSSGQETEAFF.

This chain connects TRBV30 to TRBJ2-2; a weak D match, TRBD1 (7 bases). Deletions cut 8 bases from V and 5 bases from J, with 15 bases between. The CDR3 is made up of 13 amino acids. The germline gives CDR1 GTSNPN, CDR2 SVGIG (reference sequence). CDR3 residues: CAGGGAPTGELFF. The CDR3 region has the DNA TGTGCCGGAGGGGGCGCCCCGACCGGGGAGCTGTTTTTT. The variable domain in full, with the rest retrieved from reference TRBV30 and TRBJ2-2, is SQTIHQWPATLVQPVGSPLSLECTVEGTSNPNLYWYRQAAGRGLQLLFYSVGIGQISSEVPQNLSASRPQDRQFILSSKKLLLSDSGFYLCAGGGAPTGELFFGEGSRLTVL.

The chain couples TRBV11-3 to TRBJ2-7, with 13 bases fitting TRBD2. Germline CDR1 SGHNT, CDR2 YENEEA. The trim removed 6 bases at V and 5 bases at J, leaving 7 bases unmatched. This CDR3 has 15 amino acids. The CDR3 DNA sequence: TGTGCCAGCAGTCCAGGACTAGCGGGAGACCACGAGCAGTACTTC. Encoded protein: CASSPGLAGDHEQYF.

This rearrangement joins TRBV7-2 to TRBJ1-1; D is perhaps TRBD1 (5 bases). Germline V CDR1 and CDR2: SGHTA, FQGNSA. The length of the CDR3 is 14 residues. The V end was cut by 8 bases, the J end by 1 base, with 14 bases between. The CDR3 coding sequence is TGTGCCAGCCGACTAGACAGCACGAACACTGAAGCTTTCTTT. This gives the protein CASRLDSTNTEAFF.